A single sample is the source of the 4 T cell receptor beta chains below, sequenced in a study of T cell responses to AZD1222 COVID-19 vaccine. The assay was immunoSEQ multiplex PCR, and TCRdb's table has in-frame clones only and misses some. In the table there are around 150,000 clones, over 85% of which are singletons. Here the sequenced sample was peripheral blood, taken 28 days after the second AZD1222 dose. The receptors derive from an adult who received the AZD1222 COVID-19 vaccine.

V and J are TRBV6-4 and TRBJ1-6; D call uncertain. V lost 2 bases and J lost 10, with 9 bases in between. Germline V gives CDR1 MRHNA, CDR2 SNTAGT. This CDR3 has 13 amino acids. CDR3 protein: CASSDREGSPLHF. The CDR3, as DNA: TGTGCCAGCAGTGACAGGGAAGGCTCACCCCTCCACTTT.

This chain links TRBV28 with TRBJ1-5, with D unclear. The CDR3 is made up of 11 amino acids. The ends were cut back, 6 bases at V and 6 bases at J, with 6 bases in the middle. Germline V gene sequence: CDR1 MDHEN, CDR2 SYDVKM. The CDR3 bases are TGTGCCAGCAGCTATCGTCAGCCCCAGCATTTT. This sequence encodes CASSYRQPQHF.

In nucleotides, the CDR3 is TGTGCCAGCAGCGGAAAGGGACTAGGCACAGATACGCAGTATTTT. As protein: CASSGKGLGTDTQYF. The chain couples TRBV13 to TRBJ2-3; 8 bases agree with TRBD2. This CDR3 has 15 amino acids. The germline gives CDR1 PRHDT, CDR2 FYEKMQ (reference sequence). V dropped 5 bases and J dropped 1; count of bases not matched to a gene: 5.

The chain uses TRBV10-3 and TRBJ2-3; D not resolved. This CDR3 has 17 amino acids. V lost 0 bases, J lost 5 bases, and 18 bases lay in between. Germline CDR1 is ENHRY and CDR2 is SYGVKD. Written as DNA, the CDR3 is TGTGCCATCAGTGAGTCCCAGTCGCCGCCACCCAGAGATACGCAGTATTTT. This encodes CAISESQSPPPRDTQYF.